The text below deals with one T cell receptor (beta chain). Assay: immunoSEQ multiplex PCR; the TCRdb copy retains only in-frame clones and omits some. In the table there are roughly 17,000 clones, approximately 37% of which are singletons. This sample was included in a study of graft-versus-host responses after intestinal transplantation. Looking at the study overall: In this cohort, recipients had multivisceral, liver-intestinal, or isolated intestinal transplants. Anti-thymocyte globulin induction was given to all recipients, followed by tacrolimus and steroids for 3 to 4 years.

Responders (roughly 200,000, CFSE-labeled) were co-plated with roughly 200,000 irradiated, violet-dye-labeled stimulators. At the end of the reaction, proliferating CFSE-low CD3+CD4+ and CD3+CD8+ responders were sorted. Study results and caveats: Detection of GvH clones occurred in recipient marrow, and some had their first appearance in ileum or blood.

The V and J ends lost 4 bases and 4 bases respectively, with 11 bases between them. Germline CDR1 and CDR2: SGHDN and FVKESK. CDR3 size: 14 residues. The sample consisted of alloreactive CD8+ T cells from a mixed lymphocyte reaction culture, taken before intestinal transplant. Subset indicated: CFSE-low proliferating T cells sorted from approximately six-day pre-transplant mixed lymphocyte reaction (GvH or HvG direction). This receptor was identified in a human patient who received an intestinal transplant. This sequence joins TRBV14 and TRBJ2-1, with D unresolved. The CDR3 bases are TGTGCCAGCAGCCTCCAAGACGCTTACAATGAGCAGTTCTTC. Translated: CASSLQDAYNEQFF.